The 18 T cell receptor beta chains below come from one sample, sequenced in a study of CD8 T cells in Susac syndrome. Reverse transcription of about 0.45 to 1 ug RNA was carried out with random hexamers. TCRdb passed the immunoSEQ multiplex PCR reads through MiXCR, listing each CDR3 protein once. The sample lists around 170,000 distinct CDR3 sequences, 90% to 97% occurring once. The sample taken for sequencing was CD4+ T cells from PBMCs. Source of these receptors: a human donor with Susac syndrome.

The V and J genes are TRBV5-1 and TRBJ2-2, with 10 bases fitting TRBD2. The V segment lost 3 bases and the J segment 1 base; nucleotides outside the gene matches: 6. The CDR3 runs to 17 residues. Germline values: CDR1 SGHRS, CDR2 YFSETQ. The CDR3 loop reads CASSSSGLAENTGELFF. CDR3 nucleotide sequence: TGCGCCAGCAGCTCTAGTGGACTAGCGGAGAACACCGGGGAGCTGTTTTTT.

CDR3 nucleotide sequence: TGCAGTGCTAGAGATTGGGGGCTTTATTCACCCCTCCACTTT. It translates to CSARDWGLYSPLHF. The chain is built from TRBV20-1 and TRBJ1-6; tentatively, D is TRBD1 (6 bases). The germline gives CDR1 DFQATT, CDR2 SNEGSKA (reference sequence). V was pared by 0 bases and J by 8 bases, with 11 bases between. The CDR3 length is 14 residues.

The J gene is TRBJ2-3, the V gene TRBV2, with D possibly being TRBD2 (6 bases). CDR1 is SNHLY and CDR2 is FYNNEI in the germline V gene. V was trimmed by 10 bases and J by 9 bases, leaving 17 bases between them. This CDR3 is built from 12 residues. The CDR3, as DNA: TGTGCCAACGGGGAGGCTAGCATCACGCAGTATTTT. Translating it yields CANGEASITQYF.

The rearrangement joins TRBV30 to TRBJ1-2, with D maybe TRBD1 (6 bases). The CDR3 is made up of 16 amino acids. Germline V CDR1 and CDR2: GTSNPN, SVGIG (reference sequence). V was clipped by 3 bases and J by 3 bases, with 20 bases between them. The chain's CDR3 is CAWRLLGAVGDYGYTF. Here the CDR3 DNA reads TGTGCCTGGAGATTGCTGGGGGCGGTTGGCGACTATGGCTACACCTTC.

The chain uses TRBV7-8 and TRBJ1-2, with no clear D. CDR3 length: 15 amino acids. Germline V gene sequence: CDR1 SGHVS, CDR2 FQNEAQ. V was cut by 4 bases and J by 0 bases, with 12 bases left in between. DNA of the CDR3: TGTGCCAGCAGCTCGGCCATAGTTACTAACTATGGCTACACCTTC. Its translation: CASSSAIVTNYGYTF.

The V and J genes are TRBV20-1 and TRBJ2-3; no clear D. The CDR3 has 15 residues. V lost 1 base, J lost 0 bases, and 11 bases lay in between. Germline V gene lookup returns CDR1 DFQATT and CDR2 SNEGSKA (reference sequence). The CDR3 nucleotides read TGCAGTGCTAGAGTAGGCAGGCCCAGCACAGATACGCAGTATTTT. Amino acid sequence: CSARVGRPSTDTQYF.

The V and J genes are TRBV29-1 and TRBJ1-1; no firm D call. The germline gives CDR1 SQVTM, CDR2 ANQGSEA. V gave up 6 bases and J gave up 0 bases, with 11 bases separating them. This CDR3 is 13 amino acids long. This CDR3 reads CSVSKSVNTEAFF. The DNA of the CDR3 is TGCAGCGTCAGTAAGAGTGTGAACACTGAAGCTTTCTTT.

This rearrangement joins TRBV14 to TRBJ2-1, with TRBD1 matching 7 bases. CDR3 length equals 13 residues. Germline CDR1 reads SGHDN; CDR2 reads FVKESK. V dropped 0 bases and J dropped 11; count of bases not matched to a gene: 4. This CDR3 reads CASSQELQGKQFF. DNA for the CDR3: TGTGCCAGCAGCCAAGAGTTACAGGGGAAGCAGTTCTTC. Complete variable domain (other parts from reference TRBV14 and TRBJ2-1): EAGVTQFPSHSVIEKGQTVTLRCDPISGHDNLYWYRRVMGKEIKFLLHFVKESKQDESGMPNNRFLAERTGGTYSTLKVQPAELEDSGVYFCASSQELQGKQFFGPGTRLTVL.

This clonotype was detected once. CDR3 sequence (DNA): TGTGCCTGGAGTCCCGGGCTGAAAGAGACCCAGTACTTC. Its protein is CAWSPGLKETQYF. The chain joins TRBV30 to TRBJ2-5; D gene uncertain. The germline V gene encodes CDR1 GTSNPN and CDR2 SVGIG (reference sequence). The CDR3 is 13 residues long. V gave up 2 bases and J gave up 3 bases, with 10 bases separating them.

J is TRBJ2-5 and V is TRBV11-2; 9 bases are a match to TRBD2. The germline gives CDR1 SGHAT, CDR2 FQNNGV. The CDR3 runs to 15 residues. V trimming: 5 bases; J trimming: 5 bases; junction bases outside the gene matches: 9. For the CDR3, the DNA is TGTGCCAGCAGCATGGGACTAGCTCCGAGCGAGACCCAGTACTTC. Protein sequence: CASSMGLAPSETQYF.

The chain is built from TRBV29-1 and TRBJ2-5; no firm D call. This CDR3 is built from 12 residues. The germline gives CDR1 SQVTM, CDR2 ANQGSEA. Deletions cut 6 bases from V and 2 bases from J, with 10 bases between. This CDR3 reads CSVSPIQETQYF. CDR3 coding DNA: TGCAGCGTATCCCCCATTCAAGAGACCCAGTACTTC.

The chain joins TRBV15 to TRBJ1-1; no firm D call. Germline V gives CDR1 LNHNV, CDR2 YYDKDF (reference sequence). The CDR3 contains 14 residues. Trimming took 1 base from V and 8 from J, leaving 14 bases between them. In nucleotides, the CDR3 is TGTGCCACCAGCAGAGTAGCCGGGATGCAGGAAGCTTTCTTT. The encoded protein is CATSRVAGMQEAFF.

The chain couples TRBV29-1 to TRBJ2-2, with D perhaps TRBD1 or TRBD2 (5 bases each). Germline assignment: CDR1 SQVTM and CDR2 ANQGSEA. There are 14 residues in the CDR3. Trimming left V 4 bases short and J 1 base short, with 10 bases between. The CDR3 is CSVVGTVNTGELFF. CDR3 in DNA: TGCAGCGTTGTCGGGACGGTGAACACCGGGGAGCTGTTTTTT.

This chain joins TRBV30 and TRBJ1-2; no clear D gene. The CDR3 consists of 11 residues. V gave up 2 bases and J gave up 8 bases, with 9 bases separating them. Germline V CDR1 and CDR2: GTSNPN, SVGIG (reference sequence). The CDR3 nucleotides read TGTGCCTGGAGTCCGTCCGGGGGCTACACCTTC. It codes for CAWSPSGGYTF.

The chain couples TRBV15 to TRBJ1-2, with a weak D call TRBD1 (6 bases). The CDR3 is 21 residues long. Germline lookup yields CDR1 LNHNV and CDR2 YYDKDF (reference sequence). The V end was cut by 2 bases, the J end by 5 bases, with 33 bases between. CDR3 bases: TGTGCCACCAGCAGATCGGGTTTGCGGACAGCGGAGGTCCTAACGAATTATGGCTACACCTTC. Translating gives CATSRSGLRTAEVLTNYGYTF. The whole variable domain, remainder taken from reference TRBV15 and TRBJ1-2, is DAMVIQNPRYQVTQFGKPVTLSCSQTLNHNVMYWYQQKSSQAPKLLFHYYDKDFNNEADTPDNFQSRRPNTSFCFLDIRSPGLGDTAMYLCATSRSGLRTAEVLTNYGYTFGSGTRLTVV.

This chain connects TRBV29-1 to TRBJ2-3; 9 nucleotides agree with TRBD2. Germline CDR1 is SQVTM and CDR2 is ANQGSEA. This CDR3 region has 15 residues. J was trimmed by 2 bases and V by 4 bases; bases with no gene match: 7. The CDR3 DNA reads TGCAGCGTTGCTTCCCGCGGGGGGGACACAGATACGCAGTATTTT. Protein product: CSVASRGGDTDTQYF.

J is TRBJ2-1 and V is TRBV20-1; either TRBD1 or TRBD2 may supply D (5 bases each). V lost 2 bases and J lost 5, with 16 bases in between. The germline V gene encodes CDR1 DFQATT and CDR2 SNEGSKA (reference sequence). The CDR3 covers 15 residues. The CDR3, as DNA: TGCAGTGCTAGAAGGCGAGGGGCCGCTAACAATGAGCAGTTCTTC. This codes for CSARRRGAANNEQFF.

The chain joins TRBV27 to TRBJ1-2; 7 nucleotides match TRBD1. The CDR3 consists of 15 residues. CDR1 MNHEY and CDR2 SMNVEV come from the germline V gene (reference sequence). The V segment lost 3 bases and the J segment 7 bases; nucleotides outside the gene matches: 11. Here the CDR3 reads CASSLSPGGGVGYTF. CDR3 bases: TGTGCCAGCAGTTTGTCTCCTGGAGGGGGCGTTGGCTACACCTTC.